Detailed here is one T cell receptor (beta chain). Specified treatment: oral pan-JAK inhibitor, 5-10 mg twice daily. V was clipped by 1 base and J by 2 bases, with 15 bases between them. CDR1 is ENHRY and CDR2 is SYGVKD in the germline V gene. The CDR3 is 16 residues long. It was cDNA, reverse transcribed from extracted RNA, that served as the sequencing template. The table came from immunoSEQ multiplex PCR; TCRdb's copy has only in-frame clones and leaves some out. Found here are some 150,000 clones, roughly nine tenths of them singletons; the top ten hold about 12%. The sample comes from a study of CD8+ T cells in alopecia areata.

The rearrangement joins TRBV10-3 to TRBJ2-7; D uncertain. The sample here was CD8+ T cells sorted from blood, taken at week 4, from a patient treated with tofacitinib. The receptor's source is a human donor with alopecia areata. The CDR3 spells CAISELAQFSPYEQYF. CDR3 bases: TGTGCCATCAGTGAGTTGGCGCAATTCTCTCCCTACGAGCAGTACTTC.